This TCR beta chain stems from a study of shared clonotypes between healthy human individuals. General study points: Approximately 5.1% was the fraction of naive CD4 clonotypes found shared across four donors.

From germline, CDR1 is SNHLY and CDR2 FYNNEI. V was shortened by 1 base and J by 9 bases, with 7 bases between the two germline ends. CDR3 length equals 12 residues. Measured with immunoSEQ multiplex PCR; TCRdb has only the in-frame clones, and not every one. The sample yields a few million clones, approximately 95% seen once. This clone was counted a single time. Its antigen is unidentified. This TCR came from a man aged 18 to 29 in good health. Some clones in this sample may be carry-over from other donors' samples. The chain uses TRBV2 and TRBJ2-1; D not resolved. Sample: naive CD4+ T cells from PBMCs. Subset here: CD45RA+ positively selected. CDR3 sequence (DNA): TGTGCCAGCAGTGAAGGGGGATTTGAGCAGTTCTTC. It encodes CASSEGGFEQFF.